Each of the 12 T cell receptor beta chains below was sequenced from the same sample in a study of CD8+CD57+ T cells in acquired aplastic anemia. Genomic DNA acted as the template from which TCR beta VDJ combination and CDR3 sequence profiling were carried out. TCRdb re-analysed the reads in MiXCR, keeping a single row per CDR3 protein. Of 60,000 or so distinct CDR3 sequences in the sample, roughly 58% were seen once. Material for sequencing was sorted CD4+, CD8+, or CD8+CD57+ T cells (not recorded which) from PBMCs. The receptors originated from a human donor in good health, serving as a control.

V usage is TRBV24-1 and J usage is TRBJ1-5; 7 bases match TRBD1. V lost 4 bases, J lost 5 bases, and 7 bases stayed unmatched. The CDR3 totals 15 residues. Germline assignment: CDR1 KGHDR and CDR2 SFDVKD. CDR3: CATSDAGQYDQPQHF. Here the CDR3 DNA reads TGTGCCACCAGTGACGCGGGACAGTACGATCAGCCCCAGCATTTT.

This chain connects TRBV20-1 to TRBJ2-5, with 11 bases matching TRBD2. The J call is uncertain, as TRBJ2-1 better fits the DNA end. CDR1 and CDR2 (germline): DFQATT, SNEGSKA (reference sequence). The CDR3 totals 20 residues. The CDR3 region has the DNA TGCAGTGCTAGAGCCCACCCAGGGCTAGCGGGAGGTAGCTTAGTCTATGAGCAGTTCTTC. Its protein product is CSARAHPGLAGGSLVYEQFF.

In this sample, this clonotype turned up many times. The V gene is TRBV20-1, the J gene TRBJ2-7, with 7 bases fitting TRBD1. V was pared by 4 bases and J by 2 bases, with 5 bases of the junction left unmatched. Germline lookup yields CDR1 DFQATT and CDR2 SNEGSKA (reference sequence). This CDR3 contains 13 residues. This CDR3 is CSAIPTGTYEQYF. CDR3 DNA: TGCAGTGCTATACCGACAGGGACCTACGAGCAGTACTTC.

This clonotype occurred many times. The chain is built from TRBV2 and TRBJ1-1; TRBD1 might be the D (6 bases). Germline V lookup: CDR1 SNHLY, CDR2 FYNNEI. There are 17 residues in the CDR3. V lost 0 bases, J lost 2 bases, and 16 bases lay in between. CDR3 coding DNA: TGTGCCAGCAGTGAAGCGCGAGTCAGGGGAGTTAACACTGAAGCTTTCTTT. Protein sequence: CASSEARVRGVNTEAFF.

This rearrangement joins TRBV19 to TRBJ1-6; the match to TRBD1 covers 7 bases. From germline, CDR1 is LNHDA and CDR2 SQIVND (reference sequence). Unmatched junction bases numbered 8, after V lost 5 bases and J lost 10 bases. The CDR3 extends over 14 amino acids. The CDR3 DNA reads TGTGCCAGTAGTTGGGACAGTCGAGGATCACCCCTCCACTTT. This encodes CASSWDSRGSPLHF.

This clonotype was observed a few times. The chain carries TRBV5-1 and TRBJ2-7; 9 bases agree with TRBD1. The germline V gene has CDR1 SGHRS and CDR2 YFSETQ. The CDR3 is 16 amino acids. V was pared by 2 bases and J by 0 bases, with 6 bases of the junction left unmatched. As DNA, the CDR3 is TGCGCCAGCAGCTTCTCCGGGACAGGGAGCTCCTACGAGCAGTACTTC. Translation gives CASSFSGTGSSYEQYF.

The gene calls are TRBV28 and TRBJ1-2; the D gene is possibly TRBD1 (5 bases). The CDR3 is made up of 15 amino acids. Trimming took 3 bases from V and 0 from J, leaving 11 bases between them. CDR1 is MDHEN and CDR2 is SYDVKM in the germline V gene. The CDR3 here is CASSLGGVANYGYTF. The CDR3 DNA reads TGTGCCAGCAGTTTGGGGGGGGTAGCTAACTATGGCTACACCTTC.

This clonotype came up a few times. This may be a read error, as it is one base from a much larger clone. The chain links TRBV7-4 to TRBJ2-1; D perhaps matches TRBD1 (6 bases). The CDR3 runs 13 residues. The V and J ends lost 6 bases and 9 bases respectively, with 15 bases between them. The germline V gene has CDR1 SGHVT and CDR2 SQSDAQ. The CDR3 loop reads CASSEVARGEQFF. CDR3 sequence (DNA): TGTGCCAGCAGTGAAGTCGCCAGGGGTGAGCAGTTCTTC.

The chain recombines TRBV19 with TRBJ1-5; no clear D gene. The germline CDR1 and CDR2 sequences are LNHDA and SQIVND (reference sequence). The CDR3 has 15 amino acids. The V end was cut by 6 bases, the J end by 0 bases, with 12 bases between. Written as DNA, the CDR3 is TGTGCCAGTAGGAAAGGGCTCTATAGCAATCAGCCCCAGCATTTT. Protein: CASRKGLYSNQPQHF.

The CDR3 DNA reads as TGCAGCGTTGAAGATCCACTGGGGCCGTCTGAAGCTTTCTTT. Encoded protein: CSVEDPLGPSEAFF. This chain uses TRBV29-1 with TRBJ1-1; D may be TRBD1 (5 bases). Germline values: CDR1 SQVTM, CDR2 ANQGSEA. The CDR3 runs to 14 residues. With 0 bases removed from V and 6 bases from J, the gap between germline ends came to 14 bases.

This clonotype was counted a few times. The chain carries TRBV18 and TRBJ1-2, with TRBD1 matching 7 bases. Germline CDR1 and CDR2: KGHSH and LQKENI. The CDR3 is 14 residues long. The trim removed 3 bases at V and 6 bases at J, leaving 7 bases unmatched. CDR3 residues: CASSPGQNSDGYTF. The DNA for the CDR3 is TGTGCCAGCTCACCGGGACAGAACAGTGATGGCTACACCTTC.

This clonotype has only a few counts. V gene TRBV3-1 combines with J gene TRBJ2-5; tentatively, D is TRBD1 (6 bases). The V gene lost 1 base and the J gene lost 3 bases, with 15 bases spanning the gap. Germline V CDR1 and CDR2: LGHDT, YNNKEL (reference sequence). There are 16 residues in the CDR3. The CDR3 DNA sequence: TGTGCCAGCAGCCAAGGTCTCGGTACAGGGAAAGAGACCCAGTACTTC. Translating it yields CASSQGLGTGKETQYF.